Listed below are T cell receptor beta chains from one sample, sequenced in a study of blood T cells in healthy people across ages. TCRdb analysed the 5' RACE reads with MiXCR anew, one entry per CDR3 protein. This sample has 1.5 million to 2 million distinct CDR3 sequences, with roughly 27% found just once. What was sequenced was blood. These receptors originate from a woman under 40 in good health. CDR3s include the opening cysteine and the closing phenylalanine or tryptophan. The D gene is left open where the match is weak.

V gene	D gene	J gene	CDR3 protein
TRBV12-3/TRBV12-4	TRBD1	TRBJ2-2	CASSRQGLDTGELFF
TRBV27	TRBD2	TRBJ2-2	CASSRDYLTGELFF
TRBV7-9	.	TRBJ1-5	CASSLDLGGVGNQPQHF
TRBV4-1	.	TRBJ1-5	CASSQGLGGTQPQHF
TRBV28	TRBD1	TRBJ2-7	CASRVRDSNSEQYF
TRBV20-1	.	TRBJ2-2	CSIRDRPEGTGELFF
TRBV27	.	TRBJ1-6	CASTSLRGVNSPLHF
TRBV2	TRBD2	TRBJ2-2	CASSAGGPTGELFF
TRBV7-2	TRBD2	TRBJ2-3	CASSLVLAGTDPQYF
TRBV12-3/TRBV12-4	.	TRBJ2-5	CASIPELEGRETQYF
TRBV6-1	.	TRBJ1-4	CASSEQINEKLFF
TRBV12-3/TRBV12-4	.	TRBJ1-2	CASSLLQGDGYTF
TRBV7-9	TRBD1	TRBJ1-1	CASSSGTGPGMNTEAFF
TRBV19	.	TRBJ1-2	CASSLPPRGYGYTF
TRBV29-1	TRBD1	TRBJ1-2	CSVELAGGDYGYTF
TRBV15	.	.	CATSREKTVSIQYF
TRBV10-1	TRBD2	TRBJ2-5	CASSGHGTSGETQYF
TRBV5-1	.	TRBJ1-1	CASSSGHVMNTEAFF
TRBV20-1	.	TRBJ2-7	CSAGRVGTHEQYF
TRBV2	.	TRBJ2-6	CASSVGGGANVLTF
TRBV10-3	.	TRBJ1-2	CAISGGGGDYGYTF
TRBV7-2	TRBD2	TRBJ2-1	CASSKAGTSGGPYNEQFF
TRBV24-1	TRBD1	TRBJ2-5	CATSDGRTGHLETQYF
TRBV30	.	TRBJ1-1	CAWSARSMNTEAFF
TRBV7-9	.	TRBJ1-2	CAGSSPGAMEILGYTF